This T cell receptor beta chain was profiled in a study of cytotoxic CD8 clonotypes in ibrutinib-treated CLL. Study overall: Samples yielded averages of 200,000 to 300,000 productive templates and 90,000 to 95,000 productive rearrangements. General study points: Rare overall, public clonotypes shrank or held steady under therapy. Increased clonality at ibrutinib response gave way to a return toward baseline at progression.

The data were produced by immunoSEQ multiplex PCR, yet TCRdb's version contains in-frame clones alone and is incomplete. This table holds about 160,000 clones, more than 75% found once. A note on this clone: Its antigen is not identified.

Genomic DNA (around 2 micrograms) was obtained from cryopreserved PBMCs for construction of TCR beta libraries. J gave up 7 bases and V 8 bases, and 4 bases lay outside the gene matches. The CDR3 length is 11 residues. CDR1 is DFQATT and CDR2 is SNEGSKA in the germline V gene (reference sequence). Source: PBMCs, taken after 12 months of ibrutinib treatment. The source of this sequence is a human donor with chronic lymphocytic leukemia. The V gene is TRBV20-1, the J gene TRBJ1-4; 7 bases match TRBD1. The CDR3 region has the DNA TGCAGTCCCCAGGGGGGTGAAAAACTGTTTTTT. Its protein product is CSPQGGEKLFF.